This entry describes one TCR beta chain. This specimen belongs to a study of cytomegalovirus exposure and HLA in healthy donors. Primers: 60 Vbeta forward and 13 Jbeta reverse. Some clones are missing from TCRdb's copy, which holds only in-frame ones; the method was immunoSEQ multiplex PCR. The repertoire holds about 160,000 clones, with approximately 81% as singletons. CDR1 LNHDA and CDR2 SQIVND come from the germline V gene (reference sequence). The CDR3 spans 15 residues. Deletions cut 7 bases from V and 6 bases from J, with 18 bases between. V usage is TRBV19 and J usage is TRBJ2-2, with a weak D call TRBD1 (6 bases). The sequencing sample was made of PBMCs. This sequence was found in a male donor in good health and CMV-seronegative. Here the CDR3 reads CASTLSGHSSGELFF. For the CDR3, the DNA is TGTGCCAGTACTCTATCGGGACACTCATCCGGGGAGCTGTTTTTT.